Shown below are 14 T cell receptor beta chains from a single sample sequenced in a study of T cell responses to AZD1222 COVID-19 vaccine. The protocol was immunoSEQ multiplex PCR, while the TCRdb copy is restricted to in-frame clones and leaves out a portion. This sample has about 90,000 clones, with approximately 86% found just once. The sequences come from peripheral blood, collected on day 0 of AZD1222 vaccination. The receptors originated from an adult in good health.

The rearrangement links TRBV5-1 to TRBJ2-3; 14 bases agree with TRBD2. J was trimmed by 5 bases and V by 2 bases; bases with no gene match: 1. CDR3 size: 15 residues. Germline CDR1 SGHRS, CDR2 YFSETQ. Here the CDR3 reads CASSFGLAGGDTQYF. CDR3 nucleotides: TGCGCCAGCAGCTTCGGACTAGCGGGAGGAGATACGCAGTATTTT.

This rearrangement joins TRBV28 to TRBJ1-5; D gene ambiguous. V lost 11 bases and J lost 0, with 5 bases in between. Germline V lookup: CDR1 MDHEN, CDR2 SYDVKM. The CDR3 runs 11 residues. The CDR3 DNA reads as TGTGCCGTTAGTAGCAATCAGCCCCAGCATTTT. Residues: CAVSSNQPQHF.

The count of this clone is one. The V gene is TRBV6-5, the J gene TRBJ1-2; 11 positions agree with TRBD1. This CDR3 spans 14 amino acids. V dropped 5 bases and J dropped 4; count of bases not matched to a gene: 3. CDR1 and CDR2 from the germline V gene are MNHEY and SVGAGI. The CDR3 coding sequence is TGTGCCAGCAGTATAGGGACAGGGGGCTATGGCTACACCTTC. Translated: CASSIGTGGYGYTF.

The genes are TRBV5-1 and TRBJ1-4, with D perhaps TRBD1 (5 bases). The V end was cut by 1 base, the J end by 6 bases, with 16 bases between. This CDR3 is 16 amino acids long. Germline V CDR1 and CDR2: SGHRS, YFSETQ. The CDR3 DNA is TGCGCCAGCAGCTTGAGGCAGGGAGGAGTAGATGAAAAACTGTTTTTT. Translation gives CASSLRQGGVDEKLFF.

This chain joins TRBV27 and TRBJ2-7, with D hard to call. Germline values: CDR1 MNHEY, CDR2 SMNVEV (reference sequence). The CDR3 totals 15 residues. V was clipped by 6 bases and J by 0 bases, with 15 bases between them. This CDR3 is CASSPSSQSSYEQYF. CDR3 bases: TGTGCCAGCAGCCCCTCCTCCCAGAGCTCCTACGAGCAGTACTTC.

This chain uses TRBV28 with TRBJ2-1; D not certain. Germline V gives CDR1 MDHEN, CDR2 SYDVKM. The V gene lost 7 bases and the J gene lost 0 bases, with 13 bases spanning the gap. The CDR3 spans 15 residues. The CDR3: CASIPGYLSYNEQFF. The CDR3 bases are TGTGCCAGCATCCCTGGGTATCTCTCCTACAATGAGCAGTTCTTC.

J is TRBJ1-6 and V is TRBV6-5; TRBD1 agrees at 7 bases. V lost 0 bases, J lost 5 bases, and 4 bases stayed unmatched. Germline V gene data show CDR1 as MNHEY and CDR2 as SVGAGI. This CDR3 contains 16 residues. CDR3 nucleotides: TGTGCCAGCAGTTACTCGACGGGACAGAATAATTCACCCCTCCACTTT. This codes for CASSYSTGQNNSPLHF.

In this sample, this clone turned up a few times. This chain links TRBV5-4 with TRBJ2-4; a weak D match, TRBD2 (6 bases). CDR1 and CDR2 (germline): SGHNT, YYREEE (reference sequence). This CDR3 has 15 amino acids. V was shortened by 4 bases and J by 7 bases, with 18 bases between the two germline ends. CDR3 nucleotide sequence: TGTGCCAGCAGCCCAGACCGGGACTTTGGGAACATTCAGTACTTC. Amino acids: CASSPDRDFGNIQYF.

The chain links TRBV3-1 (or the pseudogene TRBV3-2) to TRBJ2-1; no clear D gene. This CDR3 has 14 amino acids. Germline V gene lookup returns CDR1 LGHDT and CDR2 YNNKEL (reference sequence). V lost 0 bases, J lost 1 base, and 4 bases lay in between. CDR3 in DNA: TGTGCCAGCAGCCAAGAAGGTTCCTACAATGAGCAGTTCTTC. Protein: CASSQEGSYNEQFF.

This chain joins TRBV9 and TRBJ1-6; no clear D gene. Trimming removed 1 base from V and 5 bases from J, with 4 bases in between. Per germline, CDR1 SGDLS and CDR2 YYNGEE. The CDR3 has 13 residues. This chain's CDR3 is CASSVQDNSPLHF. The CDR3 DNA sequence: TGTGCCAGCAGCGTACAGGATAATTCACCCCTCCACTTT. Using reference TRBV9 and TRBJ1-6 for the parts outside the CDR3, the full variable domain is DSGVTQTPKHLITATGQRVTLRCSPRSGDLSVYWYQQSLDQGLQFLIQYYNGEERAKGNILERFSAQQFPDLHSELNLSSLELGDSALYFCASSVQDNSPLHFGNGTRLTVT.

Points on this clone: A junction boundary mismatches the germline segment, possibly from a read error. V usage is TRBV27 and J usage is TRBJ1-5; no clear D. Looked up from germline, CDR1 is MNHEY and CDR2 is SMNVEV (reference sequence). The CDR3 has 14 amino acids. The CDR3 reads CASSPLQSSQPQHF. The DNA of the CDR3 is TGTGCCAGCAGTCCCCTCCAGAGCAGTCAGCCCCAGCATTTT.

V gene TRBV11-2 combines with J gene TRBJ1-2; a weak D match, TRBD1 (5 bases). The V gene's germline CDR1 is SGHAT and CDR2 FQNNGV. V was clipped by 3 bases and J by 2 bases, with 10 bases between them. The CDR3 runs 14 residues. The CDR3, as DNA: TGTGCCAGCAGCTTCGCCAGGGAGAACTATGGCTACACCTTC. Translation: CASSFARENYGYTF.

The chain has TRBV23-1 and TRBJ1-2; no clear D gene. TRBV23-1 is noted as an ORF with a role that remains uncertain. V lost 9 bases and J 4 bases, leaving 21 bases between the germline ends. This CDR3 contains 15 residues. The CDR3 loop is CARNPWYARSYGYTF. CDR3 coding DNA: TGCGCCAGAAATCCCTGGTACGCGAGATCCTATGGCTACACCTTC.

The chain employs TRBV12-5 and TRBJ2-7, with D perhaps TRBD2 (5 bases). Germline CDR1 LGHNT, CDR2 FRNRAP. The CDR3 is made up of 14 amino acids. V was pared by 6 bases and J by 3 bases, with 15 bases between. The DNA for the CDR3 is TGTGCTAGTGGGTTGAGGGAAAGGGACTACGAGCAGTACTTC. The encoded protein is CASGLRERDYEQYF.